This T cell receptor beta chain was sequenced in a study of blood T cell repertoires in COVID-19. Overall study: The United States, Italy and Spain supplied acute and convalescent COVID-19 samples. T cells, B-cell-depleted T cells, or PBMCs provided the cDNA or gDNA that served as material.

Measured with immunoSEQ multiplex PCR; TCRdb has only the in-frame clones, and not every one. The sample lists some 60,000 clones; 70% to 75% were seen once. This CDR3 is built from 14 residues. Trimming stripped 7 bases from V and 3 bases from J, with 15 bases between. CDR1 and CDR2 (germline): LNHDA, SQIVND (reference sequence). The specimen was peripheral blood. The TCR was taken from a woman in her 50s with active or convalescent COVID-19. This chain joins TRBV19 and TRBJ1-1; no definite D call. CDR3 sequence (DNA): TGTGCCAGTATGTCCCCCTCAACTTACACTGAAGCTTTCTTT. It encodes CASMSPSTYTEAFF.